This TCR beta chain was retrieved from a study of T cells in tumors after PD-1 blockade. Study context: During anti-PD-1 treatment, some patients continued daily vismodegib 150 mg.

The assay was immunoSEQ multiplex PCR, and TCRdb's table has in-frame clones only and misses some. Found here are fewer than 50,000 clones, over 75% of them singletons; the top ten hold just over 4%. The CDR3 extends over 15 amino acids. Trimming removed 4 bases from V and 3 bases from J, with 15 bases in between. The germline V gene has CDR1 MNHEY and CDR2 SVGEGT. This clone was found once. Input was roughly 616 ng to 6,004 ng of genomic DNA from tumor or blood. This TCR was sampled from a human donor with basal cell carcinoma. The V call is TRBV6-2 or TRBV6-3, the J call TRBJ1-1, with a tentative D call TRBD1 (6 bases). The source material was PBMCs, sampled before anti-PD-1 treatment. In nucleotides, the CDR3 is TGTGCCAGCAGTTCGCTCGACAGGACGTACACTGAAGCTTTCTTT. This codes for CASSSLDRTYTEAFF.